These T cell receptor beta chains were read from a single sample in a study of blood T cell repertoires in COVID-19. Using immunoSEQ multiplex PCR, the repertoire was profiled, and TCRdb retains in-frame clones only, with some absent. The sample shows roughly 230,000 clones, roughly 80% of them seen only once. Material for sequencing was peripheral blood. The receptors stem from a woman in her fifties or sixties with active or convalescent COVID-19. The CDR3 runs from the conserved cysteine through the conserved F or W.

V | CDR3
TRBV14 | CASSLGTSGQETQYF
TRBV27 | CASFEQGGRTQYF
TRBV7-9 | CASSSRQGVEEKLFF
TRBV6-2/TRBV6-3 | CASSRTAFNSPLHF
TRBV18 | CASSQTSNQPQHF
TRBV19 | CASAGTSGSLTYNEQFF
TRBV15 | CATSRETSGSYVQYF
TRBV7-9 | CASSLGGQGASTEAFF
TRBV5-6 | CASSFGTGRHEQYF
TRBV18 | CASSPLSPGDYGYTF
TRBV6-6 | CASSYDSPSYEQYF
TRBV5-1 | CASSLDRGSPLHF
TRBV6-6 | CASSTDRVDSGNTIYF
TRBV6-5 | CASRATGGYEQYF
TRBV6-5 | CASSRETSGRLGEFF
TRBV3-1/TRBV3-2 | CASSQDVTGRTQFF
TRBV5-1 | CASSFDGVGGSPLHF
TRBV18 | CASSPTGGRGYTF
TRBV5-1 | CASSPTTGFTEAFF
TRBV6-5 | CASIPGVEGTEAFF
TRBV5-1 | CASSLGGGPQETQYF
TRBV29-1 | CSVTDYNSYNEQFF
TRBV6-5 | CASSYVGDSEAFF
TRBV7-9 | CASSRGDEAFF
TRBV5-6 | CASSLDRGHPNEQFF
TRBV28 | CASSSNRDFPLYGYTF
TRBV10-3 | CAIRFDRGTEAFF
TRBV7-3 | CASSLSRTDTQYF
TRBV7-9 | CASTPRLGADTGELFF
TRBV30 | CAWIGGASYEQYF
TRBV19 | CASNQRGSYNEQFF
TRBV28 | CASSANILAEKLFF
TRBV6-5 | CASSRGGPDTQYF
TRBV16 | CASSHHGQVTGNTIYF
TRBV12-5 | CASDPGTGNYEQYF
TRBV5-4 | CASSWTGSNYGYTF
TRBV5-1 | CASSQIQGADGYTF
TRBV19 | CASSSGRSGNEQFF
TRBV11-1 | CASSLRLALTTDTQYF
TRBV27 | CASSLYSGKYNEQFF
TRBV15 | CATSRDGGQPEAFF
TRBV18 | CASSPSGALANEKLFF
TRBV11-2 | CASSLRASGSSYEQYF
TRBV28 | CASSPPVSGNTIYF
TRBV18 | CASSPPGRLAGEDTQYF
TRBV7-2 | CASSLGTSTDTQYF
TRBV5-4 | CASSLGGQLDTQYF
TRBV7-9 | CASSLAGLVTTDTQYF
TRBV11-2 | CASSKSSWDTQYF
TRBV5-6 | CASTMTGDPNTGELFF
TRBV7-9 | CASSQGGGYGYTF
TRBV5-1 | CASSSGQDYNEQFF
TRBV7-9 | CASSLMFRAKSTDTQYF
TRBV6-5 | CASSYSLTGDGETQYF
TRBV5-1 | CASSLGVAGDGTQYF
TRBV29-1 | CSVGREREETQYF
TRBV6-6 | CASSPGVDRGYSDTQYF